The rows below give T cell receptor beta chains drawn from one sample of a study of beta chain features in type 1 diabetes. Generated by immunoSEQ multiplex PCR, the TCRdb table keeps only in-frame clones and is missing some. The sample includes 130,000 to 150,000 clones, 8.5% to 12% of them seen just once. The material sequenced was naive CD4+ T cells from blood. The source is a man younger than 30 in good health. Both conserved end residues are part of each CDR3. The D gene is left open where the match is weak. Not all rows give a size; the values are once, few, many and, for expanded clones, a class.

V	D	size	J	DNA	CDR3
TRBV18	TRBD2	-	TRBJ2-1	TGTGCCAGCTCACCTACTAGCGGGGGGCGGGGTGAGCAGTTCTTC	CASSPTSGGRGEQFF
TRBV7-9	-	few	TRBJ2-1	TGTGCCAGCAGCTTACATTCCGCAGGGAAGGCGAATGAGCAGTTCTTC	CASSLHSAGKANEQFF
TRBV6-5	-	-	TRBJ1-4	TGTGCCAGCAGGGTCTGGACGGGGAATGAAAAACTGTTTTTT	CASRVWTGNEKLFF
TRBV6-5	-	few	TRBJ1-6	TGTGCCAGCAGTTCAGGACCGACTATCCCCCTCCACTTT	CASSSGPTIPLHF
TRBV5-6	TRBD1	few	TRBJ1-1	TGTGCCAGCAGCCGGGGACAGGGGGTGAACACTGAAGCTTTCTTT	CASSRGQGVNTEAFF
TRBV5-4	-	-	TRBJ2-5	TGTGCCAGCAGCTCCCAAGCGGGTGGGTCCGAGACCCAGTACTTC	CASSSQAGGSETQYF
TRBV2	TRBD2	few	TRBJ2-4	TGTGCCAGCAGTGCCCGGGGGGGGCAGGTAGCCAAAAACATTCAGTACTTC	CASSARGGQVAKNIQYF
TRBV7-2	-	-	TRBJ2-2	TGTGCCAGCAGCTTAGTGGCCAACACCGGGGAGCTGTTTTTT	CASSLVANTGELFF
TRBV7-2	-	-	TRBJ1-6	TGTGCCAGCAGCTTAAAGCAGGCTAATTCACCCCTCCACTTT	CASSLKQANSPLHF
TRBV20-1	-	few	TRBJ2-1	TGCAGTGCCGAGAGGGGGAATGAGCAGTTCTTC	CSAERGNEQFF
TRBV5-4	TRBD2	few	TRBJ2-3	TGTGCCAGCAGCTTGGCCCAGAAGCGGGGGGGCACAGATACGCAGTATTTT	CASSLAQKRGGTDTQYF
TRBV9	-	few	TRBJ2-2	TGTGCCAGCAGCGTGAGGCCGGCGGCCGGGGAGCTGTTTTTT	CASSVRPAAGELFF
TRBV6-1	TRBD2	-	TRBJ2-7	TGTGCCAGCAGTAAAGGAAGGACTAGCGTTTACGAGCAGTACTTC	CASSKGRTSVYEQYF
TRBV6-6	TRBD1	-	TRBJ2-1	TGTGCCAGCAGCTCCTGGACAGGGAGCTCCTACAATGAGCAGTTCTTC	CASSSWTGSSYNEQFF
TRBV18	TRBD1	-	TRBJ1-4	TGTGCCAGCTCCCCAGGACAGGGGATCGATGAAAAACTGTTTTTT	CASSPGQGIDEKLFF
TRBV18	-	-	TRBJ2-5	TGTGCCAGCTCACCCGGACAACTGAAAGAGACCCAGTACTTC	CASSPGQLKETQYF
TRBV19	-	once	TRBJ2-2	TGTGCCAGTAGTATGTGGCAGGGAGGTGCCGGGGAGCTGTTTTTT	CASSMWQGGAGELFF
TRBV6-1	TRBD2	-	TRBJ2-1	TGTGCCAGCACCCCGGGGGGGAACTACAATGAGCAGTTCTTC	CASTPGGNYNEQFF
TRBV19	-	-	TRBJ1-2	TGTGCCAGTAGTGCGTCGAGGACGGGGGATGGCTACACCTTC	CASSASRTGDGYTF
TRBV7-2	TRBD1	few	TRBJ2-1	TGTGCCAGCAGCTTAGTCGAGGGGGCTGGCGAGCAGTTCTTC	CASSLVEGAGEQFF
TRBV28	TRBD1	few	TRBJ2-7	TGTGCCAGCAGTCCCAGACAGGGAATTACGGCCGAGCAGTACTTC	CASSPRQGITAEQYF
TRBV7-8	-	-	TRBJ2-3	TGTGCCAGCAGCTCCGGCACAGATACGCAGTATTTT	CASSSGTDTQYF
TRBV30	-	-	TRBJ2-7	TGTGCCTGGAGCAAAGGGGACAACTACGAGCAGTACTTC	CAWSKGDNYEQYF
TRBV28	TRBD1	-	TRBJ1-2	TGTGCCAGCAGCGGGGGACAGAACACTAACTATGGCTACACCTTC	CASSGGQNTNYGYTF
TRBV4-3	TRBD1	-	TRBJ1-5	TGCGCCAGCAGCCAAGATCAAGGGACAGGGGGGCAGCCCCAGCATTTT	CASSQDQGTGGQPQHF
TRBV7-2	TRBD2	-	TRBJ2-3	TGTGCCAGCAGCTCGGTTCCGGGACTAGCGGGGGATACGCAGTATTTT	CASSSVPGLAGDTQYF
TRBV30	TRBD1	many	TRBJ2-7	TGTGCCTGGATGAAAGCTCTAGGGGGCGAGATAATCAACGAGCAGTACTTC	CAWMKALGGEIINEQYF
TRBV2	-	few	TRBJ1-5	TGTGCCAGCAGTGAAGCTTGGGCAGGGCAGCCCCAGCATTTT	CASSEAWAGQPQHF
TRBV4-3	TRBD2	few	TRBJ2-2	TGCGCCAGCAGCCAAGGCGTAGCGGGGGTGATCACCGGGGAGCTGTTTTTT	CASSQGVAGVITGELFF
TRBV28	TRBD1	-	TRBJ2-3	TGTGCCAGCAGTGCACAGGGGGCGCGCACAGATACGCAGTATTTT	CASSAQGARTDTQYF
TRBV19	-	-	TRBJ1-2	TGTGCCAGTAGTATAGGTCGGGGGAACTATGGCTACACCTTC	CASSIGRGNYGYTF
TRBV27	-	-	TRBJ1-2	TGTGCCAGCAGTCCGACAGATTCGGGCTACACCTTC	CASSPTDSGYTF
TRBV7-2	-	-	TRBJ1-5	TGTGCCAGCAGCTTAGCTGGGGGGAATCAGCCCCAGCATTTT	CASSLAGGNQPQHF
TRBV30	TRBD1	few	TRBJ1-2	TGTGCCTGGAGTCAGGCAGGGGGCAAACCTAACTATGGCTACACCTTC	CAWSQAGGKPNYGYTF
TRBV5-1	-	-	TRBJ2-5	TGCGCCAGCAGCTTGGAGGCGGGATTATGGGAGACCCAGTACTTC	CASSLEAGLWETQYF
TRBV4-1	-	-	TRBJ1-2	TGCGCCAGCAGCCAAGATACCGCGGCAACCAGCTATGGCTACACCTTC	CASSQDTAATSYGYTF
TRBV4-3	-	-	TRBJ1-4	TGCGCCAGCAGCCAGGGGGGTCAACTGTTTTTT	CASSQGGQLFF
TRBV19	TRBD1	few	TRBJ1-4	TGTGCCAGTAGTTCCCGACAGGGCTTGGACTTAGGAAAACTGTTTTTT	CASSSRQGLDLGKLFF
TRBV7-9	TRBD2	few	TRBJ2-5	TGTGCCAGCAGCTTATGGCGGGGGGAGCAAGAGACCCAGTACTTC	CASSLWRGEQETQYF
TRBV7-2	-	-	TRBJ2-1	TGTGCCAGCAGCTTAGGGGGCGGGGGCGATGAGCAGTTCTTC	CASSLGGGGDEQFF
TRBV21-1	-	-	TRBJ1-1	TGTGCCAGCAGCAGCGGCAGGGGATGTACTGAAGCTTTCTTT	CASSSGRGCTEAFF